The clone carrying this T cell receptor (beta chain) was seen many times. The target antigen is unknown. This CDR3 spans 14 amino acids. Losses at the gene ends were 7 bases for V and 9 bases for J; bases not matched to a gene: 11. The data belong to a study of T-cell reconstitution after alpha-beta-depleted transplantation in children. Construction of the TCRbeta library involved unique molecular identifiers. TCRdb itself ran the PCR reads through MiXCR, one entry per CDR3 protein. The table shows roughly 150,000 distinct CDR3 sequences, with over 8.5% occurring only once. Broader study findings: Surviving recipient T cells and thymic progenitors accounted for the high day-60 TCRbeta diversity observed in some patients. T cells produced anew were the main source of T-cell counts and diversity one year after transplant. Expanded clones from the graft, numbering several hundred, reportedly supplied alpha-beta T cells about two months after transplant.

The starting material was PBMCs, obtained before TCRalphabeta/CD19-depleted stem cell transplant. This sequence originates from a boy aged 2 to 10 with acute myeloid leukemia, due to receive a stem cell transplant. The chain recombines TRBV12-3 or TRBV12-4 with TRBJ2-1; 8 bases map to TRBD1. The CDR3 sequence: CASTLGQGFFEQFF. The CDR3 nucleotides are TGTGCCAGCACCCTAGGACAGGGATTTTTTGAGCAGTTCTTC.